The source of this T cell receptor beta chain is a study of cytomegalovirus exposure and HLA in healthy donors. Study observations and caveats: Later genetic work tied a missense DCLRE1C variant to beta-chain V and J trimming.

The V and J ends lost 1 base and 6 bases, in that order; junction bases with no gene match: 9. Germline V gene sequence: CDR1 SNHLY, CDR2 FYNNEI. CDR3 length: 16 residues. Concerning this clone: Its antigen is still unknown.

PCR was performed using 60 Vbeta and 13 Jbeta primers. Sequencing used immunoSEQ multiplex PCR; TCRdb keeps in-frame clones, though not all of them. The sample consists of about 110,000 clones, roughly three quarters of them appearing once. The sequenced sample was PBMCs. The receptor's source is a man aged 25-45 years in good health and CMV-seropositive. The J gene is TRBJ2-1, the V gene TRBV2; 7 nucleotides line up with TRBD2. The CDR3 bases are TGTGCCAGCAGTGAAGGGGGCGGACTAGTCAGCAATGAGCAGTTCTTC. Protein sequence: CASSEGGGLVSNEQFF.